This T cell receptor beta chain was sequenced in a study of CD8+CD57+ T cells in acquired aplastic anemia. This clonotype was observed at least ten times. TCR beta VDJ combinations and CDR3 sequences were profiled from genomic DNA. TCRdb itself ran the reads through MiXCR, one entry per CDR3 protein. Of about 190,000 distinct CDR3 sequences listed, 50% to 55% are singletons. Germline-derived CDR1 and CDR2 are KGHDR and SFDVKD. The CDR3 has 14 residues. Between the trimmed V and J ends, which lost 0 bases and 0 bases, there was a span of 4 bases. The sample was sorted CD4+, CD8+, or CD8+CD57+ T cells (not recorded which) from PBMCs. The chain employs TRBV24-1 and TRBJ2-5, with D unresolved. The sequence was obtained from a human donor in good health, serving as a control. CDR3 in amino acids: CATSDLGHQETQYF. The DNA for the CDR3 is TGTGCCACCAGTGATTTGGGACACCAAGAGACCCAGTACTTC.